This T cell receptor beta chain was found in a study of early T cells in non-severe SARS-CoV-2 infection. Trimming shortened V by 0 bases and J by 0 bases, and 9 bases separated the two germline ends. Germline assignment: CDR1 SNHLY and CDR2 FYNNEI. This CDR3 has 16 amino acids. Individually, cDNA molecules had unique molecular identifiers attached to them. TCRdb independently ran MiXCR on the 5' RACE reads; one entry per CDR3 protein. The profile covers about 59,000 distinct CDR3 sequences, with roughly 13% appearing a single time and 9.3% taken by the ten largest. J is TRBJ2-1 and V is TRBV2; D possibly matches TRBD1 or TRBD2 (6 bases each). This TCR was sampled from an adult who was a healthcare worker with PCR-confirmed SARS-CoV-2 infection or an uninfected control (not recorded which). The material sequenced was whole blood, taken at baseline. The DNA for the CDR3 is TGTGCCAGCAGTGAAGCAGGAGGGGGCTCCTACAATGAGCAGTTCTTC. This gives the protein CASSEAGGGSYNEQFF.